The clone carrying this TCR beta chain appeared many times. As yet, its antigen is unknown. V lost 0 bases, J lost 3 bases, and 11 bases lay in between. This CDR3 is 15 amino acids long. From germline, CDR1 is MNHEY and CDR2 SVGAGI. The second PCR ran about 6 to 12 cycles with a sample-barcoded 5' primer and J-beta primers. With 12 random nucleotides, a template-switch adaptor tagged each individual cDNA molecule. TCRdb fed the 5' RACE reads into MiXCR, producing one record per CDR3 protein. This sample yields approximately 350,000 distinct CDR3 sequences, of which 45% to 65% are seen a single time; around 53% belongs to the top ten. These data come from a study of blood T cells in healthy people across ages. Study-level information: With template switching, about one barcoded beta molecule was captured per two T cells.

Whole-study results and caveats: Compared with aged donors, long-lived donors showed fewer expanded clones, suggesting selection. Estimates of total diversity, which came from one million sequenced T cells, were considered to be underestimates.

Material for sequencing was blood. This sequence was found in a man aged 60-69 years in good health. This sequence joins TRBV6-5 and TRBJ2-5; no clear D gene. CDR3 protein: CASSYSGRNKETQYF. The CDR3 coding sequence is TGTGCCAGCAGTTACTCTGGACGGAATAAAGAGACCCAGTACTTC.